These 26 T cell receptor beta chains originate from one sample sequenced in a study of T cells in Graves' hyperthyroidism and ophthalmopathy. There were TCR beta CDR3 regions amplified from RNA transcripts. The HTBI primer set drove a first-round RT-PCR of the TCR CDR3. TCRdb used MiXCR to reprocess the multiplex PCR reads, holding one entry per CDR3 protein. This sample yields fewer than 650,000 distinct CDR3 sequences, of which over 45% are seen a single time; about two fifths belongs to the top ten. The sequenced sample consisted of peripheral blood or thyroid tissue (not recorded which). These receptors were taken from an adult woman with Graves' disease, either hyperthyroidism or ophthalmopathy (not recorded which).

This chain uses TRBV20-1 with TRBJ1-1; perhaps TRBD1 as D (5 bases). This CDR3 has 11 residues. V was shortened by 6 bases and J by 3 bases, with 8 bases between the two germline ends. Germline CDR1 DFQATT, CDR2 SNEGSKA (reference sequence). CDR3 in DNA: TGCAGTGCATTAGGGGACACTGAAGCTTTCTTT. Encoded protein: CSALGDTEAFF.

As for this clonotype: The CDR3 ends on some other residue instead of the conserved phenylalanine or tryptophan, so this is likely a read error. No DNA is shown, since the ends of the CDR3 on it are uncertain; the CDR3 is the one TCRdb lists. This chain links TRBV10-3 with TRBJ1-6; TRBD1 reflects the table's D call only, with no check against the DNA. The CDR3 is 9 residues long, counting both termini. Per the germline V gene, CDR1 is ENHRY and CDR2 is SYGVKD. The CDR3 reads CAISDAPTG.

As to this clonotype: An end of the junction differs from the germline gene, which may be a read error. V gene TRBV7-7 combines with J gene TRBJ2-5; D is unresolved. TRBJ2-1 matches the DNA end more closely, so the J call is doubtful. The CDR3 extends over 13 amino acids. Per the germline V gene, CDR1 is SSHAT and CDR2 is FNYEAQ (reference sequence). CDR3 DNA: TGTGCTAGCAGCCAAGCCTCCTACAATGAGCAGTTCTTC. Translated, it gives CASSQASYNEQFF.

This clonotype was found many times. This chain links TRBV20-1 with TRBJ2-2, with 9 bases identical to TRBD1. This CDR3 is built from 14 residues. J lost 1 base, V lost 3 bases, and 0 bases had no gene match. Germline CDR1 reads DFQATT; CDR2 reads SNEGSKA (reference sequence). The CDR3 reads CSARDRGNTGELFF. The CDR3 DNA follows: TGCAGTGCTAGGGACAGGGGGAACACCGGGGAGCTGTTTTTT.

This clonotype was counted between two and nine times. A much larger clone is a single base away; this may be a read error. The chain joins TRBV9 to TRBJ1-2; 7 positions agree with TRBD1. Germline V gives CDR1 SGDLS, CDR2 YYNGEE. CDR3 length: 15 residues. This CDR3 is CASGVGGTANYGYTF. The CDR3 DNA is TGTGCCAGCGGCGTAGGGGGCACCGCGAACTATGGCTACACCTTC.

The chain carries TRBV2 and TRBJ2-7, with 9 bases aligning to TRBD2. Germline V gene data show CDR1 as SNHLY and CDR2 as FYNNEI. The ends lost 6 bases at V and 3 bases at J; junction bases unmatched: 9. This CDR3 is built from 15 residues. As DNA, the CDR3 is TGTGCCAGCAGACAAGATTTACTAGCGGGCTACGAGCAGTACTTC. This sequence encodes CASRQDLLAGYEQYF.

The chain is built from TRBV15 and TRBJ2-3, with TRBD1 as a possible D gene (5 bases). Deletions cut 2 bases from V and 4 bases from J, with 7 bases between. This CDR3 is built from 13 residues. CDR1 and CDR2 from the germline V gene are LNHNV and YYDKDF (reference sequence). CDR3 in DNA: TGTGCCACCAGCAGAACAGGCGCAGATACGCAGTATTTT. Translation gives CATSRTGADTQYF.

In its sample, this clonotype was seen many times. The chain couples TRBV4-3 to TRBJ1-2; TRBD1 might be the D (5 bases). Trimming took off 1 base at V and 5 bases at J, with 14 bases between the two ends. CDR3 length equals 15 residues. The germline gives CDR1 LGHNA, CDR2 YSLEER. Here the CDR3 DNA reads TGCGCCAGCAGCCAAGGGGGGGATCCACCTTATGGCTACACCTTC. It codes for CASSQGGDPPYGYTF.

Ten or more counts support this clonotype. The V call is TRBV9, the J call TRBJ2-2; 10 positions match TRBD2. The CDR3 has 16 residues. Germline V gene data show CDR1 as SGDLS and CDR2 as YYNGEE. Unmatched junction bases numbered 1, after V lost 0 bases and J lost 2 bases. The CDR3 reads CASSVGTSGNTGELFF. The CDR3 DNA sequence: TGTGCCAGCAGCGTAGGGACTAGCGGAAACACCGGGGAGCTGTTTTTT.

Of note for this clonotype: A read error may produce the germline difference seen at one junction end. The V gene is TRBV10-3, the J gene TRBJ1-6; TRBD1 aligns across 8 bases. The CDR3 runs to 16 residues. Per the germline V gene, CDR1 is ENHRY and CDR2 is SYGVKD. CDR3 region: CASSYDRGKRNSPLHF. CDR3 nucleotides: TGTGCCAGCAGTTACGACAGGGGAAAACGCAATTCACCCCTCCACTTT.

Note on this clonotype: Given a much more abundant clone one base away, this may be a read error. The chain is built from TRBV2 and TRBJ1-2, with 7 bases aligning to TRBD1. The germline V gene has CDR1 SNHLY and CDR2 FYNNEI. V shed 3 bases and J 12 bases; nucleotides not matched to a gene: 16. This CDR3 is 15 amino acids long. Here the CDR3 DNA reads TGTGCCAGCAGTGACTATAGACAGGGAAGTTTCGGCCACACCTTC. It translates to CASSDYRQGSFGHTF.

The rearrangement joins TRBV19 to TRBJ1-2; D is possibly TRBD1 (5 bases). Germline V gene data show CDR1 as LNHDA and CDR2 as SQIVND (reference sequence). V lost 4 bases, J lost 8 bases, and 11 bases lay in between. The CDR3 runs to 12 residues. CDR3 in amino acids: CASSTGTPGYTF. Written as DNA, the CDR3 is TGTGCCAGTAGTACCGGGACTCCAGGCTACACCTTC. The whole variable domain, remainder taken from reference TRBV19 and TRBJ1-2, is DGGITQSPKYLFRKEGQNVTLSCEQNLNHDAMYWYRQDPGQGLRLIYYSQIVNDFQKGDIAEGYSVSREKKESFPLTVTSAQKNPTAFYLCASSTGTPGYTFGSGTRLTVV.

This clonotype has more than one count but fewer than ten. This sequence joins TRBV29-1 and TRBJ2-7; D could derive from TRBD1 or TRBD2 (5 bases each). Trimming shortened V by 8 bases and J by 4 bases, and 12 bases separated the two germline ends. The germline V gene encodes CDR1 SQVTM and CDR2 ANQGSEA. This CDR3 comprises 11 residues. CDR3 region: CSSGGGYEQYF. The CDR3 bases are TGCAGCTCGGGTGGGGGATACGAGCAGTACTTC.

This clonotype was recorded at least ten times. The CDR3 protein is CASSLVDNQPQHF. As DNA, the CDR3 is TGTGCCAGCAGCTTAGTCGACAATCAGCCCCAGCATTTT. The rearrangement links TRBV7-9 to TRBJ1-5; no firm D call. CDR1 is SEHNR and CDR2 is FQNEAQ in the germline V gene (reference sequence). V lost 1 base to trimming and J lost 3 bases, with 4 bases between them. This CDR3 has 13 residues.

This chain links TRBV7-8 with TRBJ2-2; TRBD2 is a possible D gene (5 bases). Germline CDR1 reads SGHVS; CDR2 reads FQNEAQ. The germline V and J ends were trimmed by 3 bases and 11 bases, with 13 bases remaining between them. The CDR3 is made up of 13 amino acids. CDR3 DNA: TGTGCCAGCAGCTTTAGCGCGGGTGGTGAGCTGTTTTTT. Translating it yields CASSFSAGGELFF.

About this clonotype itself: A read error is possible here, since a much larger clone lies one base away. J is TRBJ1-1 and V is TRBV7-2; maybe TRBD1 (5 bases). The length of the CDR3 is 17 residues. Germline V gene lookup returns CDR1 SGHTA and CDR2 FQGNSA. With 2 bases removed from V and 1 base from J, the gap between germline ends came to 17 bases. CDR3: CASSLIVGRGPNTEAFF. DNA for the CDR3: TGTGCCAGCAGCTTAATCGTAGGAAGGGGCCCGAACACTGAAGCTTTCTTT.

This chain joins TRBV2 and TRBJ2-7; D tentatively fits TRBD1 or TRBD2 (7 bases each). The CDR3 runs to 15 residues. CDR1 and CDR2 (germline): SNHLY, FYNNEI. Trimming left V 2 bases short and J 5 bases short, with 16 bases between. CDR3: CASSESWGGGDEQYF. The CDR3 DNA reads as TGTGCCAGCAGTGAAAGCTGGGGAGGGGGCGACGAGCAGTACTTC. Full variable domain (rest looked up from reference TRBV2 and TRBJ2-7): EPEVTQTPSHQVTQMGQEVILRCVPISNHLYFYWYRQILGQKVEFLVSFYNNEISEKSEIFDDQFSVERPDGSNFTLKIRSTKLEDSAMYFCASSESWGGGDEQYFGPGTRLTVT.

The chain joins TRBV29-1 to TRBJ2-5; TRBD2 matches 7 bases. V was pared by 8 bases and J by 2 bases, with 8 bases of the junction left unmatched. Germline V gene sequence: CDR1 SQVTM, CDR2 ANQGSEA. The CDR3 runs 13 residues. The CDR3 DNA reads TGCAGCACCTCGGGGGGACGGCAAGAGACCCAGTACTTC. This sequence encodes CSTSGGRQETQYF. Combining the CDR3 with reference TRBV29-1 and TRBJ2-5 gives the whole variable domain SAVISQKPSRDICQRGTSLTIQCQVDSQVTMMFWYRQQPGQSLTLIATANQGSEATYESGFVIDKFPISRPNLTFSTLTVSNMSPEDSSIYLCSTSGGRQETQYFGPGTRLLVL.

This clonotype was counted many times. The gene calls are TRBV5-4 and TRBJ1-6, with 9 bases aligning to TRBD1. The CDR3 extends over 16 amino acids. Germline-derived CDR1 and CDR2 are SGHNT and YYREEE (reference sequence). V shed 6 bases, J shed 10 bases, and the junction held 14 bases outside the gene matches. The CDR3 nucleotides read TGTGCCAGCACTACGGGACAGGGTGGTATTCCGTCACCCCTCCACTTT. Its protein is CASTTGQGGIPSPLHF.

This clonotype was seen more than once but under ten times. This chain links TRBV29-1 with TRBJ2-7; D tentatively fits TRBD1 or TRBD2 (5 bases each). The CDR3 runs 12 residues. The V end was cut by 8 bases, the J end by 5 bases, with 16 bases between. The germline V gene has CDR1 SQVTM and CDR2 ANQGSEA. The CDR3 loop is CSLLRDGDEQYF. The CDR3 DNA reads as TGCAGCTTATTACGGGACGGAGACGAGCAGTACTTC.

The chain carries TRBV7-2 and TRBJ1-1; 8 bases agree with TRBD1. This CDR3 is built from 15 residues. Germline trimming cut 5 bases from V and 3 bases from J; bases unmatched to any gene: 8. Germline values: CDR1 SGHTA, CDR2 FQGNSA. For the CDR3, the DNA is TGTGCCAGCAGCCCCCGACAGGGGTGGGACACTGAAGCTTTCTTT. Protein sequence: CASSPRQGWDTEAFF.

The CDR3 region is CASSSGTNEAFF. The CDR3, as DNA: TGTGCCAGCAGCTCCGGGACAAACGAAGCTTTCTTT. The chain has TRBV25-1 and TRBJ1-1; tentative D call: TRBD1 (6 bases). The germline gives CDR1 MGHDK, CDR2 SYGVNS. Deletions cut 6 bases from V and 8 bases from J, with 13 bases between. CDR3 length: 12 residues.

CDR3 DNA: TGTGCCACCGGGGGCAGGGCAGGGTTAGCGGGGCAAGAGACCCAGTACTTC. Translating gives CATGGRAGLAGQETQYF. The J gene is TRBJ2-5, the V gene TRBV24-1; TRBD2 matches at 8 bases. The ends lost 9 bases at V and 2 bases at J; junction bases unmatched: 16. The CDR3 runs 17 residues. The germline CDR1 and CDR2 sequences are KGHDR and SFDVKD.

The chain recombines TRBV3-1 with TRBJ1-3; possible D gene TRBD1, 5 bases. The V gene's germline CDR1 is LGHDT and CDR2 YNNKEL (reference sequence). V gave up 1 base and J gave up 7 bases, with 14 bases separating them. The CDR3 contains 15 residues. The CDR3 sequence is CASSQAGGGSNTIYF. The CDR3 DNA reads TGTGCCAGCAGCCAAGCTGGGGGAGGTTCTAACACCATATATTTT. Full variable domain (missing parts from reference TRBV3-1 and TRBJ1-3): DTAVSQTPKYLVTQMGNDKSIKCEQNLGHDTMYWYKQDSKKFLKIMFSYNNKELIINETVPNRFSPKSPDKAHLNLHINSLELGDSAVYFCASSQAGGGSNTIYFGEGSWLTVV.

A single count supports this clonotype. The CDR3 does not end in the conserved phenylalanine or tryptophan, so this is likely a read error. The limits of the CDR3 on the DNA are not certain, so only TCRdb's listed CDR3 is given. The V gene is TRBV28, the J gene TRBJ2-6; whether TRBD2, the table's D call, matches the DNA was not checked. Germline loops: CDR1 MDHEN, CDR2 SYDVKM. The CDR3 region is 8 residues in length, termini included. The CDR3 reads CASSREAP.

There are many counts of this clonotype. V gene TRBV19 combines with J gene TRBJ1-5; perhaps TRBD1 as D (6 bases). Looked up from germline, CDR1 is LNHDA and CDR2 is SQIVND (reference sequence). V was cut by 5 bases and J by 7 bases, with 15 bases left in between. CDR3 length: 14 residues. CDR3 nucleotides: TGTGCCAGTAGTGAACAGGGCGGTCGGCAGCCCCAGCATTTT. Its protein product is CASSEQGGRQPQHF.